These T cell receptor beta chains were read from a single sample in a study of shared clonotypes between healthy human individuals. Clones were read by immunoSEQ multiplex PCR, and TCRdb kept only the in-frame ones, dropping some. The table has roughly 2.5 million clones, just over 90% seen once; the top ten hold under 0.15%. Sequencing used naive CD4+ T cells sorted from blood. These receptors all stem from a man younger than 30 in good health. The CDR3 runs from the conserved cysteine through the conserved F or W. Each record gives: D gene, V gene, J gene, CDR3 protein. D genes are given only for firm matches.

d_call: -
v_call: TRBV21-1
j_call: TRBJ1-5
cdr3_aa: CASSKSSPGQLNQPQHF

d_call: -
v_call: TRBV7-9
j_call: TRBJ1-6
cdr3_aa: CASSPGARNSPLHF

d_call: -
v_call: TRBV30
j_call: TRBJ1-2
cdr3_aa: CAWSGTATNYGYTF

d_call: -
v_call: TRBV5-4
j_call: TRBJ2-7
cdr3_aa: CASSVSGGYEQYF

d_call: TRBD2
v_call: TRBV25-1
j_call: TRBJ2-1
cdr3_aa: CASSGTSGRAVEQFF

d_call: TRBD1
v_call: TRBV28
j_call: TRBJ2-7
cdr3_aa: CASSPTGAFYEQYF

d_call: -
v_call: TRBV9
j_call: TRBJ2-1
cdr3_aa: CASSRDGDGVYEQFF

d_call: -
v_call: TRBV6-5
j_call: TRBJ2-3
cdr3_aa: CASSLGGNADTQYF

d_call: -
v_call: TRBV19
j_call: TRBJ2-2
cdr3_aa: CASNPDTGELFF

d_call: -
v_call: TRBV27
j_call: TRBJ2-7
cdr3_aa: CASSLSRPSYEQYF

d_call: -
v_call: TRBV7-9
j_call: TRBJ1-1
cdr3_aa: CASSLQGTMNTEAFF

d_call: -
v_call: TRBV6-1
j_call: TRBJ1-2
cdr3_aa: CASSEAGFGSQNYGYTF

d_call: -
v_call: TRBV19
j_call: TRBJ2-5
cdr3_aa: CASSRGDTQETQYF

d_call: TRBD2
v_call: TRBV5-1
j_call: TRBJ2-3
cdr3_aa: CASSSQIAGPTDTQYF

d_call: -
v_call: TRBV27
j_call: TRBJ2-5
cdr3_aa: CASSLSEGTQYF

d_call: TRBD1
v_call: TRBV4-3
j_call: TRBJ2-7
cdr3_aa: CASSQDTGTVPYEQYF

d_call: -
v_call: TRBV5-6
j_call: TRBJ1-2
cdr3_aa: CASTTDGGHYGYTF

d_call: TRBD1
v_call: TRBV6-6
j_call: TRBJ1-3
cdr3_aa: CASSYSGDRVDTIYF

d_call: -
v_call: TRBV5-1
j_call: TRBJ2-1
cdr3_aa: CASSLVIGSGNEQFF

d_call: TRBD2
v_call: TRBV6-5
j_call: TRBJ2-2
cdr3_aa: CASRRTSGPTGELFF

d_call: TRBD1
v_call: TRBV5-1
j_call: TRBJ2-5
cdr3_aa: CASSSGQGAETQYF

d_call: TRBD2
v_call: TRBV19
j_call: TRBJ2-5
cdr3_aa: CASSMVAGVETQYF

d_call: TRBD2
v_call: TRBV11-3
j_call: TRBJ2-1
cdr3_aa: CASAGGPGNEQFF

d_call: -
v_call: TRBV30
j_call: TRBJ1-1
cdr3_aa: CAWSFSTVGRTTEAFF

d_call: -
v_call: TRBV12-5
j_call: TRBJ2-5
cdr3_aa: CASATTLGGREETQYF

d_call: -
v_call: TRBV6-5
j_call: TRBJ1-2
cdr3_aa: CASSSGLRGYTF

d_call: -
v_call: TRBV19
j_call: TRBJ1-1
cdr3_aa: CASSRGALENTEAFF

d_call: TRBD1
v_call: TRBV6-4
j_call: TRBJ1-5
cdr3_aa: CASSPDRGQPQHF

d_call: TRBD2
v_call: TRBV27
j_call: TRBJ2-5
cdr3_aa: CASSSMAGGPQTQYF

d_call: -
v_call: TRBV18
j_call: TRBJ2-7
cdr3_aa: CASPPTLGGRDEQYF

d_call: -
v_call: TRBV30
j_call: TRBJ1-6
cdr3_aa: CAWSVKNSPLHF

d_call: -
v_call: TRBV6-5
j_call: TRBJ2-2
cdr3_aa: CASSTRNTGELFF

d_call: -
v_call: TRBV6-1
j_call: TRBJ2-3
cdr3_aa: CASSGVSAPSTDTQYF

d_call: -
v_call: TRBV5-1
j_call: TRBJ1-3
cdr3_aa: CASSPGGFALSGNTIYF

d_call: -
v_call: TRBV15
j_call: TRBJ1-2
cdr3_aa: CATSRDKALRSYTF

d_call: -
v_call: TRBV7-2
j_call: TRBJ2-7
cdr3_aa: CASSLSTASYEQYF

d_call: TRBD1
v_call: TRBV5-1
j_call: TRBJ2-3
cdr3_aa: CASSSTPPGQGPTDTQYF

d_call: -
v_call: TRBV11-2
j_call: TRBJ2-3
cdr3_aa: CASSARRADTQYF

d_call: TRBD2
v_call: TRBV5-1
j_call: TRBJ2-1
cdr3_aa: CASVSLAGGPYNEQFF

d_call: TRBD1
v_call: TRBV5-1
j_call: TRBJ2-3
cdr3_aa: CASSLPGGDTQYF

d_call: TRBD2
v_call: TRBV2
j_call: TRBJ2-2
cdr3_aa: CASNPTSGGWAGELFF